This TCR beta chain appears in the sequencing data of a study of blood T cell repertoires in COVID-19. Only in-frame clones appear in the TCRdb table, and some are missing; sequencing was by immunoSEQ multiplex PCR. This sample carries under 450,000 clones, around 91% of them seen once, and the ten largest clones take roughly 1.5%. The sequence came from a middle-aged woman with COVID-19, enrolled during active disease. The specimen was peripheral blood.

The CDR3 bases are TGTGCCTGGAGTACGGGACAGGGGATACATCAGCCCCAGCATTTT. Translated, it gives CAWSTGQGIHQPQHF. The V and J genes are TRBV30 and TRBJ1-5, with 10 bases fitting TRBD1. After removal of 2 bases from V and 5 bases from J, the junction contained 6 bases not matched to a gene. CDR3 length: 15 amino acids. Germline CDR1 GTSNPN, CDR2 SVGIG (reference sequence).